These 17 T cell receptor beta chains were all obtained from the same sample, sequenced in a study of regulatory T cells in long-lasting Graves disease. Combining iRepertoire HTBI primers with Arm-PCR of CDR3 regions, the authors built TCR beta libraries. TCRdb re-analysed the multiplex PCR reads in MiXCR, keeping a single row per CDR3 protein. This sample yields approximately 400,000 distinct CDR3 sequences, of which roughly 15% are seen a single time; 20% to 25% belongs to the top ten. As for time point: newly diagnosed GD, antithyroid drugs for less than 3 months. Construction of the TCR library relied on RNA isolated from PBMCs. This specimen consisted of peripheral blood mononuclear cells (PBMCs), obtained at new diagnosis, from a patient treated with antithyroid drugs. All receptors derive from a female donor with Graves disease.

There are many counts of this clonotype. This chain uses TRBV12-5 with TRBJ1-1; 7 nucleotides match TRBD1. The trim removed 0 bases at V and 3 bases at J, leaving 10 bases unmatched. CDR1 and CDR2 from the germline V gene are LGHNT and FRNRAP. This CDR3 is 17 amino acids long. CDR3 sequence reads: CASGLVLGGAWDTEAFF. CDR3 nucleotide sequence: TGTGCTAGTGGTTTGGTACTAGGGGGCGCATGGGACACTGAAGCTTTCTTT.

This clonotype was seen ten or more times. The chain has TRBV6-1 and TRBJ1-4; D may be TRBD1 (5 bases). This CDR3 contains 14 residues. Trimming took 6 bases from V and 0 from J, leaving 8 bases between them. In germline, CDR1 is MNHNS, CDR2 SASEGT. The chain's CDR3 is CASRRQTTNEKLFF. CDR3 coding DNA: TGTGCCAGCAGGAGACAGACAACTAATGAAAAACTGTTTTTT.

This clonotype was counted between two and nine times. The chain is built from TRBV18 and TRBJ1-5; D remains ambiguous. The germline CDR1 and CDR2 sequences are KGHSH and LQKENI. The CDR3 loop spans 13 amino acids. Trimming pared 3 bases from V and 6 bases from J, leaving 9 bases between. CDR3 in DNA: TGTGCCAGCTCACCGTCTCCGGGTCAGCCCCAGCATTTT. It specifies CASSPSPGQPQHF.

The sample holds many counts of this clonotype. The chain has TRBV6-2 or TRBV6-3 and TRBJ1-2; TRBD1 matches 9 bases. Germline trimming cut 6 bases from V and 2 bases from J; bases unmatched to any gene: 1. The CDR3 is made up of 13 amino acids. Germline V gene sequence: CDR1 MNHEY, CDR2 SVGEGT. The CDR3 loop is CASRGQGNYGYTF. The DNA of the CDR3 is TGTGCCAGCAGGGGACAGGGCAACTATGGCTACACCTTC.

This chain joins TRBV11-1 and TRBJ2-7; perhaps TRBD1 as D (6 bases). Between the trimmed V and J ends, which lost 3 bases and 7 bases, there was a span of 13 bases. The CDR3 is made up of 13 amino acids. CDR1 is SGHAT, CDR2 FQDESV, per germline (reference sequence). The CDR3 protein is CASSFGQTREQYF. CDR3 coding DNA: TGTGCCAGCAGCTTCGGACAGACAAGGGAGCAGTACTTC.

In its sample, this clonotype was seen many times. The CDR3 is CASSYRGRLGQFF. The CDR3 bases are TGTGCCAGCAGTTACCGGGGTAGGTTAGGCCAGTTCTTC. V usage is TRBV6-2 or TRBV6-3 and J usage is TRBJ2-1, with D perhaps matching TRBD2 (5 bases). The CDR3 is 13 amino acids. V shed 2 bases and J shed 13 bases, with 15 bases lying between them. Germline-derived CDR1 and CDR2 are MNHEY and SVGEGT.

This clonotype has a handful of counts. This rearrangement joins TRBV4-1 to TRBJ1-4; D call uncertain. Germline CDR1 reads MGHRA; CDR2 reads YSYEKL. CDR3 length: 17 amino acids. V lost 0 bases and J lost 6, with 17 bases in between. The CDR3 spells CASSQDASPLGDEKLFF. DNA of the CDR3: TGCGCCAGCAGCCAAGACGCCTCACCTTTGGGAGATGAAAAACTGTTTTTT.

Only one count was recorded for this clonotype. With a much larger clone just one base away, this may be a read error. The chain couples TRBV6-1 to TRBJ2-1; D tentatively fits TRBD1 or TRBD2 (6 bases each). Germline V gives CDR1 MNHNS, CDR2 SASEGT. V was clipped by 4 bases and J by 0 bases, with 16 bases between them. The CDR3 contains 17 residues. DNA for the CDR3: TGTGCCAGCAGTGGATATACAGGGAGGAACTCCTACAATGAGCAGTTCTTC. This gives the protein CASSGYTGRNSYNEQFF.

This clonotype was observed at least ten times. The chain has TRBV27 and TRBJ2-1; tentatively, D is TRBD2 (5 bases). V lost 2 bases and J lost 8, with 19 bases in between. The germline V gene has CDR1 MNHEY and CDR2 SMNVEV (reference sequence). The CDR3 runs to 16 residues. CDR3: CASSLGVGYGGDEQFF. The CDR3 coding sequence is TGTGCCAGCAGTTTAGGAGTAGGGTATGGAGGCGATGAGCAGTTCTTC.

This clonotype was found a few times. The chain couples TRBV20-1 to TRBJ2-7; D gene ambiguous. Germline CDR1 and CDR2: DFQATT and SNEGSKA (reference sequence). Trimming cost V 2 bases and J 3 bases, with 17 bases left between them. The CDR3 is made up of 15 amino acids. CDR3 nucleotide sequence: TGCAGTGCTAGACCCAGCAGGTCGACAATCTACGAGCAGTACTTC. Translation: CSARPSRSTIYEQYF.

V gene TRBV28 combines with J gene TRBJ1-1; 8 nucleotides align to TRBD1. With 2 bases clipped from V and 5 bases from J, the junction kept 7 bases outside the gene matches. The CDR3 runs 15 residues. Germline CDR1 MDHEN, CDR2 SYDVKM. The CDR3 loop reads CASSLMDRAGTEAFF. The CDR3 region has the DNA TGTGCCAGCAGTTTAATGGACAGGGCTGGGACTGAAGCTTTCTTT.

The CDR3: CASSPGGYYEQYF. For the CDR3, the DNA is TGTGCCAGCAGTCCAGGGGGTTACTACGAGCAGTACTTC. The rearrangement joins TRBV11-2 to TRBJ2-7; 7 bases map to TRBD1. Trimming removed 6 bases from V and 3 bases from J; junction bases left unmatched: 5. CDR3 length: 13 residues. Germline assignment: CDR1 SGHAT and CDR2 FQNNGV.

The V gene is TRBV27, the J gene TRBJ2-1; D possibly corresponds to TRBD1 (8 bases). The CDR3 is 14 amino acids. V was trimmed by 5 bases and J by 6 bases, leaving 14 bases between them. Germline CDR1 and CDR2: MNHEY and SMNVEV (reference sequence). DNA for the CDR3: TGTGCCAGCAGTAGCGGGACAGGCGCCAATGAGCAGTTCTTC. Residues: CASSSGTGANEQFF.

About this clonotype: Here the CDR3 omits its conserved ending phenylalanine or tryptophan, so a read error is the likely source. V is TRBV29-1 and J is TRBJ1-5; TRBD1 matches 8 bases. The junction had 5 bases not matched to a gene; V was cut back by 7 bases and J by 6 bases. CDR3 length equals 12 residues. The germline CDR1 and CDR2 sequences are SQVTM and ANQGSEA. CDR3 residues: CSAGGDGQPQHL. In nucleotides, the CDR3 is TGCAGCGCAGGGGGCGACGGTCAGCCCCAGCATCTT.

At least ten counts were recorded for this clonotype. The chain joins TRBV12-3 or TRBV12-4 to TRBJ1-4, with 9 bases that match TRBD1. V gave up 3 bases and J gave up 5 bases; unmatched junction bases: 1. This CDR3 spans 14 amino acids. The DNA for the CDR3 is TGTGCCAGCAGTTTGGGGACAGGGAATGAAAAACTGTTTTTT. Encoded protein: CASSLGTGNEKLFF.

This clonotype showed up many times. The chain recombines TRBV20-1 with TRBJ2-7; TRBD1 or TRBD2 may be the D gene (6 bases each). Germline CDR1 reads DFQATT; CDR2 reads SNEGSKA (reference sequence). Trimming took 3 bases from V and 0 from J, leaving 15 bases between them. The CDR3 length is 15 residues. CDR3 sequence: CSASGGGRFSYEQYF. Written as DNA, the CDR3 is TGCAGTGCTAGCGGGGGCGGACGATTCTCCTACGAGCAGTACTTC.

The sample holds many counts of this clonotype. The rearrangement joins TRBV7-2 to TRBJ2-4; TRBD1 matches 8 bases. The CDR3 is 16 amino acids. Trimming at V came to 0 bases and at J to 3 bases, leaving 4 bases not matched to a gene. The germline V gene encodes CDR1 SGHTA and CDR2 FQGNSA. The CDR3, as DNA: TGTGCCAGCAGCTTAGCCCCAGGGGGCGGCAAAAACATTCAGTACTTC. It is translated as CASSLAPGGGKNIQYF.